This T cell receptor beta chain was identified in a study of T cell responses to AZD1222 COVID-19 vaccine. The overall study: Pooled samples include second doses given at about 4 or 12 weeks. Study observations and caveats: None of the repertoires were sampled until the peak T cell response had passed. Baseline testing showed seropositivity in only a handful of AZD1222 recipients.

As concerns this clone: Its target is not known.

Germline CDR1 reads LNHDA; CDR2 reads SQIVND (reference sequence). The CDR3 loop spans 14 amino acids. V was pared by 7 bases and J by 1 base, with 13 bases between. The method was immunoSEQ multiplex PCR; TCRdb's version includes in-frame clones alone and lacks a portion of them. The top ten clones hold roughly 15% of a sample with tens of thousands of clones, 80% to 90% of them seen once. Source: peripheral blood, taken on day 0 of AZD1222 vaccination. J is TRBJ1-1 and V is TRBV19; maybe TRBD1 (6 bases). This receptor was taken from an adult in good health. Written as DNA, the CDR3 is TGTGCCAGTACCTCGGGCAGGGGGAACACTGAAGCTTTCTTT. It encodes CASTSGRGNTEAFF.